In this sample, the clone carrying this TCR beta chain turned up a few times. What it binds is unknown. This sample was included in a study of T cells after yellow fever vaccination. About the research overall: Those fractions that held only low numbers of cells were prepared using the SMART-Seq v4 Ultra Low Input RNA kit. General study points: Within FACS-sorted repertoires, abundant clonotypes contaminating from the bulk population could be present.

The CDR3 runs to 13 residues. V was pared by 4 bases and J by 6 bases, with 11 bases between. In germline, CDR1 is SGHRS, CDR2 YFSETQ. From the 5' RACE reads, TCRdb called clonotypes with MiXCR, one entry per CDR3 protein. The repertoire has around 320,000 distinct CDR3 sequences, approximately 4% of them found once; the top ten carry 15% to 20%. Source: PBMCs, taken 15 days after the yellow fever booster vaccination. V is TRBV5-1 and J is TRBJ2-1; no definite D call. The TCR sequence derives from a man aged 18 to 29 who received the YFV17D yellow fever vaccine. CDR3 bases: TGCGCCAGCAGCCCTTGGTCGGGCAATGAGCAGTTCTTC. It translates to CASSPWSGNEQFF.